One sample yielded the 22 T cell receptor beta chains listed below, sequenced in a study of shared clonotypes between healthy human individuals. Sequencing used immunoSEQ multiplex PCR; TCRdb keeps in-frame clones, though not all of them. The sample consists of millions of clones, around nine tenths of them appearing once. The sample was naive CD4+ T cells sorted from blood. Subset described: CD45RA+ positively selected. The source is a man aged 18 to 30 in good health.

The J gene is TRBJ1-3, the V gene TRBV23-1, with D perhaps TRBD1 (5 bases). TRBV23-1 is flagged as an ORF with uncertain function. The CDR3 spans 16 residues. V lost 3 bases, J lost 0 bases, and 12 bases lay in between. CDR3 DNA: TGCGCCAGCAGTCACCCCGGGACGGACTCTGGAAACACCATATATTTT. Amino acid sequence: CASSHPGTDSGNTIYF.

This rearrangement joins TRBV9 to TRBJ1-6; 7 bases are shared with TRBD1. Per germline, CDR1 SGDLS and CDR2 YYNGEE. The junction had 12 bases not matched to a gene; V was cut back by 2 bases and J by 10 bases. This CDR3 spans 16 amino acids. The CDR3 region has the DNA TGTGCCAGCAGCGTCTCGACAGGGACGGTGAGCTCACCCCTCCACTTT. Protein product: CASSVSTGTVSSPLHF.

CDR3 sequence (DNA): TGTGCCAGCAGCGTTACTAGCGGGGGGCCCAATGAGCAGTTCTTC. This gives the protein CASSVTSGGPNEQFF. The V gene is TRBV7-3, the J gene TRBJ2-1, with 12 bases lining up with TRBD2. This CDR3 has 15 amino acids. Unmatched junction bases numbered 5, after V lost 5 bases and J lost 6 bases. Germline lookup yields CDR1 SGHTA and CDR2 FQGTGA.

The chain combines TRBV30 with TRBJ2-5; 8 bases fit TRBD1. The germline gives CDR1 GTSNPN, CDR2 SVGIG (reference sequence). The CDR3 spans 11 residues. Trimming cost V 1 base and J 13 bases; bases outside gene matches: 5. The DNA for the CDR3 is TGTGCCTGGAGTGACCGGGACAGGCTGTACTTC. As protein: CAWSDRDRLYF.

The chain joins TRBV2 to TRBJ2-7; maybe TRBD1 (5 bases). Deletions cut 3 bases from V and 7 bases from J, with 13 bases between. This CDR3 spans 13 amino acids. CDR1 is SNHLY, CDR2 FYNNEI, per germline. The CDR3: CASSDRGLGEQYF. The CDR3 nucleotides read TGTGCCAGCAGTGATAGGGGTTTAGGGGAGCAGTACTTC.

This rearrangement joins TRBV19 to TRBJ1-3; D gene ambiguous. CDR1 is LNHDA, CDR2 SQIVND, per germline (reference sequence). Trimming took 7 bases from V and 0 from J, leaving 10 bases between them. The CDR3 consists of 14 residues. In nucleotides, the CDR3 is TGTGCCAGTACGGTGGATATCTCTGGAAACACCATATATTTT. This encodes CASTVDISGNTIYF.

The chain has TRBV6-6 and TRBJ2-2; D is uncertain. V was shortened by 3 bases and J by 7 bases, with 12 bases between the two germline ends. Germline V gene sequence: CDR1 MNHNY, CDR2 SVGAGI (reference sequence). This CDR3 comprises 14 residues. The CDR3 here is CASSYTVGNGELFF. The CDR3 coding sequence is TGTGCCAGCAGTTATACTGTGGGTAACGGGGAGCTGTTTTTT.

The CDR3 loop is CASSSFAAGASTGELFF. CDR3 DNA: TGCGCCAGCAGCTCTTTCGCAGCGGGGGCGAGCACCGGGGAGCTGTTTTTT. The V call is TRBV5-1, the J call TRBJ2-2; 8 bases fit TRBD2. CDR3 size: 17 residues. J was trimmed by 4 bases and V by 3 bases; bases with no gene match: 11. The V gene's germline CDR1 is SGHRS and CDR2 YFSETQ.

The V call is TRBV2, the J call TRBJ2-5, with D perhaps TRBD1 or TRBD2 (5 bases each). The V end was cut by 7 bases, the J end by 2 bases, with 11 bases between. This CDR3 comprises 13 residues. The germline V gene has CDR1 SNHLY and CDR2 FYNNEI. CDR3 in amino acids: CASIEGQQETQYF. The CDR3 DNA reads as TGTGCCAGCATCGAGGGGCAACAAGAGACCCAGTACTTC.

The chain is built from TRBV6-1 and TRBJ1-6, with a tentative D call TRBD1 (6 bases). The V gene lost 7 bases and the J gene lost 7 bases, with 17 bases spanning the gap. The CDR3 totals 15 residues. CDR1 MNHNS and CDR2 SASEGT come from the germline V gene. The CDR3, as DNA: TGTGCCAGCATCGACAGGAGTACCTTCAATTCACCCCTCCACTTT. Its protein product is CASIDRSTFNSPLHF.

CDR3 region: CASSAGVEQYF. CDR3 sequence (DNA): TGTGCCAGCAGCGCCGGAGTGGAGCAGTACTTC. V is TRBV9 and J is TRBJ2-7, with no clear D. Germline-derived CDR1 and CDR2 are SGDLS and YYNGEE. This CDR3 spans 11 amino acids. Trimming cost V 3 bases and J 7 bases, with 8 bases left between them.

The rearrangement uses TRBV7-2 and TRBJ1-1, with D uncertain. CDR3 size: 14 residues. With 1 base removed from V and 4 bases from J, the gap between germline ends came to 10 bases. Germline-derived CDR1 and CDR2 are SGHTA and FQGNSA. CDR3 sequence (DNA): TGTGCCAGCAGCTTAGAACGTGGTTTCACTGAAGCTTTCTTT. Protein: CASSLERGFTEAFF.

As concerns this clone: The sample has other DNA sequences that encode this CDR3 too. The chain is built from TRBV7-9 and TRBJ2-5, with D possibly being TRBD2 (6 bases). Deletions cut 1 base from V and 5 bases from J, with 8 bases between. The CDR3 runs 13 residues. Germline V gene sequence: CDR1 SEHNR, CDR2 FQNEAQ (reference sequence). This chain's CDR3 is CASSLERGETQYF. In DNA, the CDR3 is TGTGCCAGCAGCTTAGAACGGGGGGAGACCCAGTACTTC.

The chain is built from TRBV5-1 and TRBJ1-4; a weak D match, TRBD1 (5 bases). The CDR3 runs to 16 residues. The ends were cut back, 4 bases at V and 11 bases at J, with 24 bases in the middle. Germline V gives CDR1 SGHRS, CDR2 YFSETQ. Here the CDR3 DNA reads TGCGCCAGCAGCCCTGCTCCAACAGGTGGGGTGCAGAAACTGTTTTTT. It yields the protein CASSPAPTGGVQKLFF. The entire variable domain, with the rest obtained from reference TRBV5-1 and TRBJ1-4, is as follows: KAGVTQTPRYLIKTRGQQVTLSCSPISGHRSVSWYQQTPGQGLQFLFEYFSETQRNKGNFPGRFSGRQFSNSRSEMNVSTLELGDSALYLCASSPAPTGGVQKLFFGSGTQLSVL.

With respect to this clone: The same CDR3 is also encoded by other DNA sequences in this sample. The genes are TRBV7-2 and TRBJ2-1, with 8 bases lining up with TRBD2. Germline trimming cut 2 bases from V and 5 bases from J; bases unmatched to any gene: 5. This CDR3 comprises 15 residues. Per germline, CDR1 SGHTA and CDR2 FQGNSA. CDR3 sequence: CASSLRGGKNNEQFF. The CDR3 DNA reads as TGTGCCAGCAGCTTACGGGGGGGCAAGAACAATGAGCAGTTCTTC.

The chain joins TRBV18 to TRBJ1-1; D may be TRBD1 (6 bases). Trimming took 5 bases from V and 0 from J, leaving 16 bases between them. This CDR3 has 16 amino acids. The V gene's germline CDR1 is KGHSH and CDR2 LQKENI. The CDR3 loop is CASSDRLMGMNTEAFF. In DNA form, the CDR3 reads TGTGCCAGCTCAGACAGGCTGATGGGGATGAACACTGAAGCTTTCTTT.

This chain uses TRBV5-1 with TRBJ1-4, with D uncertain. The CDR3 consists of 17 residues. The V gene's germline CDR1 is SGHRS and CDR2 YFSETQ. The V and J ends lost 0 bases and 2 bases respectively, with 14 bases between them. The chain's CDR3 is CASSLEGGGMTNEKLFF. The CDR3 coding sequence is TGCGCCAGCAGCTTGGAGGGAGGTGGGATGACTAATGAAAAACTGTTTTTT.

The chain is built from TRBV14 and TRBJ2-4, with 7 bases fitting TRBD1. V dropped 1 base and J dropped 3; count of bases not matched to a gene: 6. The CDR3 contains 16 residues. Germline values: CDR1 SGHDN, CDR2 FVKESK. The CDR3 DNA follows: TGTGCCAGCAGCCAAGTGCAGGGGGTCTACAAAAACATTCAGTACTTC. Its protein product is CASSQVQGVYKNIQYF. The entire variable domain, with the rest obtained from reference TRBV14 and TRBJ2-4, is as follows: EAGVTQFPSHSVIEKGQTVTLRCDPISGHDNLYWYRRVMGKEIKFLLHFVKESKQDESGMPNNRFLAERTGGTYSTLKVQPAELEDSGVYFCASSQVQGVYKNIQYFGAGTRLSVL.

This clone was recorded once. This chain joins TRBV2 and TRBJ1-5, with D maybe TRBD1 (5 bases). V was shortened by 3 bases and J by 4 bases, with 19 bases between the two germline ends. The CDR3 is 17 amino acids. The V gene's germline CDR1 is SNHLY and CDR2 FYNNEI. CDR3 sequence reads: CASSEWVIQGPNQPQHF. The CDR3 nucleotides are TGTGCCAGCAGTGAGTGGGTAATTCAGGGACCAAATCAGCCCCAGCATTTT.

The rearrangement joins TRBV19 to TRBJ1-1; TRBD1 agrees at 11 bases. Unmatched junction bases numbered 9, after V lost 1 base and J lost 2 bases. Germline V gene lookup returns CDR1 LNHDA and CDR2 SQIVND (reference sequence). This CDR3 comprises 18 residues. CDR3 residues: CASSIGGTGGILNTEAFF. The CDR3 bases are TGTGCCAGTAGTATAGGTGGGACAGGGGGGATCCTAAACACTGAAGCTTTCTTT.

The chain couples TRBV4-1 to TRBJ2-1, with 12 bases identical to TRBD1. CDR1 is MGHRA and CDR2 is YSYEKL in the germline V gene. The junction had 6 bases not matched to a gene; V was cut back by 3 bases and J by 9 bases. The CDR3 runs 15 residues. The CDR3 spells CASSQIGTGGVEQFF. CDR3 coding DNA: TGCGCCAGCAGCCAGATCGGGACAGGGGGCGTTGAGCAGTTCTTC.

The V call is TRBV6-5, the J call TRBJ2-1, with unresolved D. This CDR3 comprises 13 residues. Deletions cut 6 bases from V and 5 bases from J, with 11 bases between. From germline, CDR1 is MNHEY and CDR2 SVGAGI. The CDR3 is CASSRTLDNEQFF. CDR3 DNA: TGTGCCAGCAGCCGGACCTTGGACAATGAGCAGTTCTTC.